One TCR beta chain is described in this entry. As yet, its antigen is unknown. V gave up 0 bases and J gave up 4 bases, with 5 bases separating them. The CDR3 consists of 12 residues. The germline V gene has CDR1 SQVTM and CDR2 ANQGSEA. The sample originates from a study of T-cell memory formation after mild COVID-19. Study overall: TCR clusters showed largely donor specificity. General observations from the study: The authors left the SARS-CoV-2 specificity of second-wave clones peaking on day 37 unconfirmed. Memory from before infection featured some responding clones, which suggests cross-reactive memory joined.

Via MiXCR, TCRdb re-called the 5' RACE reads, giving one row per CDR3 protein. This sample has around 410,000 distinct CDR3 sequences, with 20% to 30% found just once. The sample was PBMCs or a T cell subset sorted from them (not recorded which). The sequence came from an adult woman who had mild COVID-19 (a few samples of this study predate the infection). Cell type and time point are not known. The genes are TRBV29-1 and TRBJ2-3; no reliable D call. The DNA for the CDR3 is TGCAGCGTTGAAGAAAGGCCAGATACGCAGTATTTT. Residues: CSVEERPDTQYF.